The clone carrying this T cell receptor beta chain has a handful of counts. The treatment was: preoperative locoregional IRX-2 cytokine immunotherapy. This phase Ib study tested locoregional IRX-2 cytokine immunotherapy given before surgery. The data were taken from a study of preoperative IRX-2 immunotherapy in early breast cancer. Germline V gene sequence: CDR1 GTSNPN, CDR2 SVGIG (reference sequence). This CDR3 has 14 amino acids. With 6 bases clipped from V and 0 bases from J, the junction kept 5 bases outside the gene matches. Generated by immunoSEQ multiplex PCR, the TCRdb table keeps only in-frame clones and is missing some. The sample holds around 38,000 clones, approximately 80% seen once.

Here the sequenced sample was tumor tissue, taken after IRX-2 immunotherapy. The TCR sequence derives from a human donor with breast cancer. The gene calls are TRBV30 and TRBJ2-3; 8 positions match TRBD2. CDR3 coding DNA: TGTGCCTGTAGTAGCGGGATTAGCACAGATACGCAGTATTTT. It yields the protein CACSSGISTDTQYF.